One and the same sample provided the 3 T cell receptor beta chains below, sequenced in a study of blood T cell repertoires in COVID-19. Generated by immunoSEQ multiplex PCR, the TCRdb table keeps only in-frame clones and is missing some. The table shows roughly 140,000 clones, with 85% occurring only once. The sequenced material came from peripheral blood. These receptors all stem from a man aged 45 to 65 with acute or convalescent COVID-19.

The chain has TRBV4-1 and TRBJ2-2; D possibly corresponds to TRBD2 (5 bases). The CDR3 extends over 17 amino acids. Germline V gene lookup returns CDR1 MGHRA and CDR2 YSYEKL. The V end was cut by 0 bases, the J end by 6 bases, with 17 bases between. CDR3: CASSQDRGKLRSGELFF. The CDR3 DNA reads as TGCGCCAGCAGCCAAGATCGGGGAAAGCTACGATCCGGGGAGCTGTTTTTT.

This clone was seen a handful of times. The chain is built from TRBV19 and TRBJ1-1; D is possibly TRBD1 (5 bases). Trimming shortened V by 6 bases and J by 2 bases, and 16 bases separated the two germline ends. Germline CDR1 LNHDA, CDR2 SQIVND (reference sequence). The CDR3 is 15 residues long. The CDR3 sequence: CASSQPRTPNTEAFF. The CDR3 region has the DNA TGTGCCAGTAGCCAACCCCGGACACCCAACACTGAAGCTTTCTTT.

The chain couples TRBV30 to TRBJ1-4; possibly TRBD1 for D (6 bases). Per germline, CDR1 GTSNPN and CDR2 SVGIG (reference sequence). The V and J ends lost 1 base and 3 bases respectively, with 15 bases between them. This CDR3 contains 16 residues. The CDR3 nucleotides are TGTGCCTGGAGTGCGGCCCAGGGGATCTCTAATGAAAAACTGTTTTTT. Amino acid sequence: CAWSAAQGISNEKLFF. The complete variable domain, with remaining parts taken from reference TRBV30 and TRBJ1-4, reads SQTIHQWPATLVQPVGSPLSLECTVEGTSNPNLYWYRQAAGRGLQLLFYSVGIGQISSEVPQNLSASRPQDRQFILSSKKLLLSDSGFYLCAWSAAQGISNEKLFFGSGTQLSVL.